The sequence of this T cell receptor beta chain was determined in a study of shared clonotypes between healthy human individuals. This clone is a singleton in its sample. What it binds is unknown. Several immunoSEQ plates held equal portions of the genomic DNA taken from each subset. Using ten immunoSEQ deep assay plates, investigators sequenced unsorted PBMC DNA. Generated by immunoSEQ multiplex PCR, the TCRdb table keeps only in-frame clones and is missing some. The sample includes approximately 510,000 clones, less than 85% of them seen just once. Study conclusions and caveats: What limited the represented genetic and exposure-history diversity was the small number of donors.

Between the trimmed V and J ends, which lost 3 bases and 6 bases, there was a span of 12 bases. The germline CDR1 and CDR2 sequences are MDHEN and SYDVKM. There are 14 residues in the CDR3. The specimen was PBMCs. This chain uses TRBV28 with TRBJ1-5, with D unclear. This clonotype was obtained from a woman in her 40s in good health. Some clones in this sample may be carry-over from other donors' samples. DNA for the CDR3: TGTGCCAGCAGTTTCGGGAGGGTTATTCAGCCCCAGCATTTT. As protein: CASSFGRVIQPQHF. The full variable domain, in which reference TRBV28 and TRBJ1-5 provide the parts outside the CDR3, is DVKVTQSSRYLVKRTGEKVFLECVQDMDHENMFWYRQDPGLGLRLIYFSYDVKMKEKGDIPEGYSVSREKKERFSLILESASTNQTSMYLCASSFGRVIQPQHFGDGTRLSIL.